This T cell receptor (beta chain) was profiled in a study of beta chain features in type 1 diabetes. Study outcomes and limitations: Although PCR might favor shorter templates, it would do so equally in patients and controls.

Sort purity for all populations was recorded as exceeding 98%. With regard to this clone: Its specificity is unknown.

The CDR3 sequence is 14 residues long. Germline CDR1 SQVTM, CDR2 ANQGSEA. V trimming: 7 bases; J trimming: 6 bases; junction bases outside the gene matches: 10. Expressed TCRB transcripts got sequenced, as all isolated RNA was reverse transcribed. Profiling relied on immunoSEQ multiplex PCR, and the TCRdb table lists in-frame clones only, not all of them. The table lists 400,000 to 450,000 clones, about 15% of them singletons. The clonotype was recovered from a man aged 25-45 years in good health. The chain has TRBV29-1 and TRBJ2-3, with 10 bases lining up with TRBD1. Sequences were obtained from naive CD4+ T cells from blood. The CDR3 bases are TGCAGCGCATCGGACAGGGGGGTTAAGGATACGCAGTATTTT. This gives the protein CSASDRGVKDTQYF.